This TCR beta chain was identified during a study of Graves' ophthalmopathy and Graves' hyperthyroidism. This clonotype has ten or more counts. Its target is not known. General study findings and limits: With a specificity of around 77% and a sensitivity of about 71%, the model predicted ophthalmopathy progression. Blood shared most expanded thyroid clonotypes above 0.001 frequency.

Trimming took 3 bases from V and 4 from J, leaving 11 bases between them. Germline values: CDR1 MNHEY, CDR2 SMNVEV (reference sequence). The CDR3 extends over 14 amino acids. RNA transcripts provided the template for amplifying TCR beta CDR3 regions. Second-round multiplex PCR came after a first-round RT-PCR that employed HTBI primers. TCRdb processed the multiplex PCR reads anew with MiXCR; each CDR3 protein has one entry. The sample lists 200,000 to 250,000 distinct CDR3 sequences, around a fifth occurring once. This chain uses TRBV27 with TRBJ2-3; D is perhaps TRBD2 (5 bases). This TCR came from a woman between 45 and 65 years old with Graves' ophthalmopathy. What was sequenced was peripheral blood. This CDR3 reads CASSLRSGSDTQYF. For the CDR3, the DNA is TGTGCCAGCAGTTTGCGGAGCGGATCAGATACGCAGTATTTT.